The source of this TCR beta chain is a study of blood T cell repertoires in COVID-19. Only in-frame clones appear in the TCRdb table, and some are missing; sequencing was by immunoSEQ multiplex PCR. The repertoire holds some 57,000 clones, about nine tenths seen once, with about 1.5% in the top ten. CDR1 is LGHDT, CDR2 YNNKEL, per germline (reference sequence). The CDR3 loop spans 18 amino acids. V gave up 0 bases and J gave up 4 bases; unmatched junction bases: 12. This clone has a single count. The sequence was collected from a man between 60 and 75 years old with acute or convalescent COVID-19. Sequencing used peripheral blood. The V gene is TRBV3-1 (or the pseudogene TRBV3-2), the J gene TRBJ2-3; TRBD2 matches at 8 bases. The CDR3 loop is CASSQDGARAGGSDTQYF. Written as DNA, the CDR3 is TGTGCCAGCAGCCAAGATGGGGCTCGGGCGGGGGGATCAGATACGCAGTATTTT.